This T cell receptor beta chain derives from a study of T cells in Graves' hyperthyroidism and ophthalmopathy. About the study: Initial diagnosis, before any treatment, was when peripheral blood was collected.

Per the germline V gene, CDR1 is MDHEN and CDR2 is SYDVKM. V was trimmed by 2 bases and J by 5 bases, leaving 11 bases between them. The CDR3 runs 14 residues. It was considered stable Graves' hyperthyroidism when ophthalmopathy did not progress within 18 months. Each diagnosis drew on symptoms, thyroxine, TRAb, thyroid ultrasound and orbital computed tomography findings. This sample holds PBMCs from less than 11 ml fresh peripheral blood. TCR beta CDR3 regions were amplified from RNA transcripts. Researchers ran a first-round RT-PCR on the TCR CDR3 using the HTBI primer set. TCRdb processed the multiplex PCR reads anew with MiXCR; each CDR3 protein has one entry. The sample lists about 570,000 distinct CDR3 sequences, 13% to 15% occurring once.

The source of this sequence is a woman in her thirties or forties with Graves' hyperthyroidism. Sequencing was done on a sample of blood. This chain uses TRBV28 with TRBJ2-3; D is ambiguous. The CDR3 sequence: CASSLIPSKDTQYF. The CDR3 DNA sequence: TGTGCCAGCAGTTTAATTCCTTCCAAAGATACGCAGTATTTT.